Below, 24 T cell receptor beta chains from the same sample are listed, as sequenced in a study of blood T cell repertoires in COVID-19. The data were produced by immunoSEQ multiplex PCR, yet TCRdb's version contains in-frame clones alone and is incomplete. The sample has 200,000 to 300,000 clones; just under 85% are singletons. The sequenced sample was peripheral blood. These receptor sequences come from a man aged 50 or older with acute or convalescent COVID-19.

This clone was detected only a few times. V and J are TRBV5-1 and TRBJ2-1; D gene unclear. The V end lost 0 bases, the J end lost 2 bases, and 9 bases lay between the germline ends. Germline lookup yields CDR1 SGHRS and CDR2 YFSETQ. The CDR3 is 15 residues long. The CDR3 nucleotides are TGCGCCAGCAGCTTGGTTTCGGGTCCCTACAATGAGCAGTTCTTC. Its translation: CASSLVSGPYNEQFF. Combining the CDR3 with reference TRBV5-1 and TRBJ2-1 gives the whole variable domain KAGVTQTPRYLIKTRGQQVTLSCSPISGHRSVSWYQQTPGQGLQFLFEYFSETQRNKGNFPGRFSGRQFSNSRSEMNVSTLELGDSALYLCASSLVSGPYNEQFFGPGTRLTVL.

A note on this clone: Germline and junction disagree at one end, which may indicate a read error. J is TRBJ2-7 and V is TRBV6-1; TRBD1 agrees at 7 bases. The CDR3 has 11 amino acids. The V gene's germline CDR1 is MNHNS and CDR2 SASEGT. In nucleotides, the CDR3 is TGTGCCAGCAGTAACTACGGGACAGCCTCCTTC. Encoded protein: CASSNYGTASF.

This chain connects TRBV28 to TRBJ2-1, with a tentative D call TRBD2 (6 bases). CDR3 length equals 15 residues. Germline CDR1 and CDR2: MDHEN and SYDVKM. The ends were cut back, 8 bases at V and 5 bases at J, with 19 bases in the middle. The CDR3 protein is CASFSRGITNNEQFF. The CDR3 DNA reads as TGTGCCAGCTTCTCCCGCGGGATTACTAACAATGAGCAGTTCTTC.

The chain recombines TRBV6-5 with TRBJ1-2; D is unclear. The CDR3 is 15 residues long. Germline V gene data show CDR1 as MNHEY and CDR2 as SVGAGI. With 6 bases removed from V and 0 bases from J, the gap between germline ends came to 14 bases. The CDR3 protein is CASRVPGAANYGYTF. The CDR3 coding sequence is TGTGCCAGCAGAGTGCCAGGCGCAGCTAACTATGGCTACACCTTC.

The chain has TRBV24-1 and TRBJ2-1; TRBD1 might be the D (6 bases). Germline V lookup: CDR1 KGHDR, CDR2 SFDVKD. The V and J ends lost 3 bases and 4 bases respectively, with 9 bases between them. The CDR3 totals 14 residues. CDR3 sequence (DNA): TGTGCCACCAGTGATCCGGGACAATACAATGAGCAGTTCTTC. It translates to CATSDPGQYNEQFF.

The CDR3 loop is CASRTQGDQPQHF. The CDR3 DNA follows: TGTGCCAGCAGGACACAGGGGGATCAGCCCCAGCATTTT. This rearrangement joins TRBV12-3 or TRBV12-4 to TRBJ1-5, with 8 bases matching TRBD1. This CDR3 region has 13 residues. Losses at the gene ends were 6 bases for V and 5 bases for J; bases not matched to a gene: 3.

The chain couples TRBV3-1 (or the pseudogene TRBV3-2) to TRBJ2-2; 11 bases agree with TRBD2. The CDR3 covers 17 residues. The junction had 4 bases not matched to a gene; V was cut back by 0 bases and J by 4 bases. The germline gives CDR1 LGHDT, CDR2 YNNKEL (reference sequence). CDR3 sequence reads: CASSQEKLAGVTGELFF. CDR3 nucleotide sequence: TGTGCCAGCAGCCAAGAAAAACTAGCGGGAGTCACCGGGGAGCTGTTTTTT.

The CDR3 DNA is TGCGCCAGCAGCTCCGGACAGGGAAGCACAGATACGCAGTATTTT. It encodes CASSSGQGSTDTQYF. The chain uses TRBV10-1 and TRBJ2-3, with TRBD1 identical over 8 bases. Looked up from germline, CDR1 is WNHNN and CDR2 is SYGVQD (reference sequence). The CDR3 spans 15 residues. Trimming took 6 bases from V and 0 from J; bases not matched to a gene: 5.

V usage is TRBV11-2 and J usage is TRBJ2-5; D may be TRBD1 (6 bases). This CDR3 is built from 14 residues. Germline V lookup: CDR1 SGHAT, CDR2 FQNNGV. The V gene lost 4 bases and the J gene lost 4 bases, with 13 bases spanning the gap. CDR3 DNA: TGTGCCAGCAGCTCTCAGGGGCCCAGAGAGACCCAGTACTTC. Translated, it gives CASSSQGPRETQYF. Drawing the rest from reference TRBV11-2 and TRBJ2-5, the complete variable domain is EAGVAQSPRYKIIEKRQSVAFWCNPISGHATLYWYQQILGQGPKLLIQFQNNGVVDDSQLPKDRFSAERLKGVDSTLKIQPAKLEDSAVYLCASSSQGPRETQYFGPGTRLLVL.

The chain joins TRBV29-1 to TRBJ2-2, with D perhaps TRBD2 (6 bases). The germline V gene encodes CDR1 SQVTM and CDR2 ANQGSEA. The CDR3 runs 14 residues. V lost 7 bases and J lost 2, with 14 bases in between. CDR3 DNA: TGCAGCGGAGTGGGGGGTCCCAACACCGGGGAGCTGTTTTTT. Encoded protein: CSGVGGPNTGELFF.

This rearrangement joins TRBV7-9 to TRBJ2-7, with TRBD1 as a possible D gene (7 bases). This CDR3 spans 15 amino acids. Trimming shortened V by 2 bases and J by 2 bases, and 13 bases separated the two germline ends. Per germline, CDR1 SEHNR and CDR2 FQNEAQ (reference sequence). CDR3 loop: CASSLRGTAAYEQYF. CDR3 nucleotide sequence: TGTGCCAGCAGCTTACGGGGGACAGCGGCCTACGAGCAGTACTTC.

This clone was recorded a few times. The V gene is TRBV12-5, the J gene TRBJ2-2, with 14 bases lining up with TRBD2. Trimming at V came to 1 base and at J to 0 bases, leaving 7 bases not matched to a gene. Germline CDR1 is LGHNT and CDR2 is FRNRAP. CDR3 length equals 20 residues. DNA for the CDR3: TGTGCTAGTGGTTTGGCACCGGGACTAGCGGGGGCCGCGAACACCGGGGAGCTGTTTTTT. Protein product: CASGLAPGLAGAANTGELFF. The full variable domain, rest sourced from reference TRBV12-5 and TRBJ2-2, is DARVTQTPRHKVTEMGQEVTMRCQPILGHNTVFWYRQTMMQGLELLAYFRNRAPLDDSGMPKDRFSAEMPDATLATLKIQPSEPRDSAVYFCASGLAPGLAGAANTGELFFGEGSRLTVL.

A single count supports this clone. The chain combines TRBV6-6 with TRBJ1-1, with a possible D match to TRBD1 (6 bases). In germline, CDR1 is MNHNY, CDR2 SVGAGI (reference sequence). This CDR3 region has 13 residues. Trimming stripped 5 bases from V and 6 bases from J, with 13 bases between. DNA for the CDR3: TGTGCCAGCAGTGACAGGACGTTCTCTGAAGCTTTCTTT. Translated, it gives CASSDRTFSEAFF.

The chain couples TRBV2 to TRBJ1-1, with 11 bases aligning to TRBD1. The junction had 6 bases not matched to a gene; V was cut back by 3 bases and J by 3 bases. Per the germline V gene, CDR1 is SNHLY and CDR2 is FYNNEI. The CDR3 contains 16 residues. The CDR3 DNA sequence: TGTGCCAGCAGTGACGGCCGGGACAGGGGGGACACTGAAGCTTTCTTT. As protein: CASSDGRDRGDTEAFF.

This sequence joins TRBV7-3 and TRBJ2-1, with 14 bases that match TRBD2. Germline V lookup: CDR1 SGHTA, CDR2 FQGTGA. The CDR3 is 19 amino acids. After removal of 3 bases from V and 4 bases from J, the junction contained 11 bases not matched to a gene. CDR3 residues: CASSLWGLAGDSVYNEQFF. In DNA form, the CDR3 reads TGTGCCAGCAGCTTGTGGGGACTAGCGGGGGACTCCGTTTACAATGAGCAGTTCTTC.

The chain couples TRBV7-6 to TRBJ1-2, with D unresolved. CDR3 size: 15 residues. Between the trimmed V and J ends, which lost 1 base and 5 bases, there was a span of 14 bases. Germline CDR1 is SGHVS and CDR2 is FNYEAQ. The CDR3 sequence is CASSLVTGPDYGYTF. CDR3 sequence (DNA): TGTGCCAGCAGCTTAGTAACTGGGCCAGATTATGGCTACACCTTC. The variable domain in full, completed from reference TRBV7-6 and TRBJ1-2, reads GAGVSQSPRYKVTKRGQDVALRCDPISGHVSLYWYRQALGQGPEFLTYFNYEAQQDKSGLPNDRFSAERPEGSISTLTIQRTEQRDSAMYRCASSLVTGPDYGYTFGSGTRLTVV.

This chain connects TRBV4-1 to TRBJ2-6; a weak D match, TRBD2 (7 bases). Germline CDR1 MGHRA, CDR2 YSYEKL. The CDR3 contains 19 residues. V was clipped by 1 base and J by 4 bases, with 20 bases between them. The CDR3 DNA reads as TGCGCCAGCAGCCAAGTGGGGAAATCGGGGGGCTCCGGGGCCAACGTCCTGACTTTC. Encoded protein: CASSQVGKSGGSGANVLTF.

Only one count was recorded for this clone. This chain uses TRBV3-1 (or the pseudogene TRBV3-2) with TRBJ2-7; 9 nucleotides agree with TRBD2. This CDR3 has 16 residues. Germline V lookup: CDR1 LGHDT, CDR2 YNNKEL (reference sequence). J was trimmed by 1 base and V by 4 bases; bases with no gene match: 8. The CDR3 coding sequence is TGTGCCAGCAGCCTAAAGGGCGGGGGGGGATCCTACGAGCAGTACTTC. Translated: CASSLKGGGGSYEQYF.

The chain uses TRBV19 and TRBJ1-3; D unclear. Germline CDR1 reads LNHDA; CDR2 reads SQIVND (reference sequence). Trimming removed 7 bases at V and 0 bases at J, with 13 bases between. The length of the CDR3 is 15 residues. The DNA of the CDR3 is TGTGCCAGTACAATGCCAGGCCTCTCTGGAAACACCATATATTTT. Translating it yields CASTMPGLSGNTIYF.

This rearrangement joins TRBV4-1 to TRBJ1-4; TRBD1 matches at 8 bases. The CDR3 consists of 15 residues. The V gene end was trimmed by 3 bases and the J gene end by 5 bases; junction bases not matched to a gene: 5. The germline CDR1 and CDR2 sequences are MGHRA and YSYEKL. In DNA, the CDR3 is TGCGCCAGCAGCCACCGGGACAGGCAGAATGAAAAACTGTTTTTT. This translates into CASSHRDRQNEKLFF.

This rearrangement joins TRBV15 to TRBJ2-1, with D possibly TRBD2 on 5 matching bases. V was clipped by 4 bases and J by 8 bases, with 9 bases between them. CDR3 size: 12 residues. Germline V CDR1 and CDR2: LNHNV, YYDKDF (reference sequence). This CDR3 reads CATSTLGHEQFF. CDR3 in DNA: TGTGCCACCAGCACACTAGGGCATGAGCAGTTCTTC.

The chain recombines TRBV5-1 with TRBJ1-2, with D maybe TRBD1 (6 bases). Deletions cut 2 bases from V and 7 bases from J, with 15 bases between. This CDR3 has 14 amino acids. Germline-derived CDR1 and CDR2 are SGHRS and YFSETQ. CDR3 DNA: TGCGCCAGCAGCTTAGTTAAACAGGGTATTGGCTACACCTTC. Protein sequence: CASSLVKQGIGYTF. The variable domain in full, with the rest retrieved from reference TRBV5-1 and TRBJ1-2, is KAGVTQTPRYLIKTRGQQVTLSCSPISGHRSVSWYQQTPGQGLQFLFEYFSETQRNKGNFPGRFSGRQFSNSRSEMNVSTLELGDSALYLCASSLVKQGIGYTFGSGTRLTVV.

Comments on this clone: Within the sample, other DNA sequences also encode this same CDR3. J is TRBJ2-3 and V is TRBV9; D is unclear. Deletions cut 0 bases from V and 2 bases from J, with 4 bases between. The CDR3 has 13 residues. Germline values: CDR1 SGDLS, CDR2 YYNGEE. CDR3 sequence: CASSVGPTDTQYF. For the CDR3, the DNA is TGTGCCAGCAGCGTAGGGCCCACAGATACGCAGTATTTT. Drawing the rest from reference TRBV9 and TRBJ2-3, the complete variable domain is DSGVTQTPKHLITATGQRVTLRCSPRSGDLSVYWYQQSLDQGLQFLIQYYNGEERAKGNILERFSAQQFPDLHSELNLSSLELGDSALYFCASSVGPTDTQYFGPGTRLTVL.

The table lists this clone with a count of one. The rearrangement uses TRBV19 and TRBJ2-3, with TRBD1 matching 7 bases. The CDR3 length is 16 residues. Per the germline V gene, CDR1 is LNHDA and CDR2 is SQIVND (reference sequence). After removal of 4 bases from V and 6 bases from J, the junction contained 13 bases not matched to a gene. CDR3 bases: TGTGCCAGTAGTACTTGGGACAGTAGATCCCCGGATACGCAGTATTTT. It yields the protein CASSTWDSRSPDTQYF.